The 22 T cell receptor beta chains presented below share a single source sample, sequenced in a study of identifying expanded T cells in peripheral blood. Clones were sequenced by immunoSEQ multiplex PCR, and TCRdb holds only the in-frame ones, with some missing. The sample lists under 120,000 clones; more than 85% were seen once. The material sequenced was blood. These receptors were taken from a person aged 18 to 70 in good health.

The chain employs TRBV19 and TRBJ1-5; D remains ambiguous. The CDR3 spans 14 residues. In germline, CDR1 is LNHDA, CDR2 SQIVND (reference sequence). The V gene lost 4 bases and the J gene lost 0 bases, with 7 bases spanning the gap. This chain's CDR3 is CASSKTDSNQPQHF. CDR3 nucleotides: TGTGCCAGTAGTAAAACCGATAGCAATCAGCCCCAGCATTTT.

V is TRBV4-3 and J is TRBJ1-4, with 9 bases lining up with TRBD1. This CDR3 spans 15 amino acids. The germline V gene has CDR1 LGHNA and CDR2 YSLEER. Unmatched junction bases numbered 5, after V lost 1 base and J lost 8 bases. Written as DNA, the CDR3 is TGCGCCAGCAGCCAAGTACAGGGGGCAAGGGAAAAACTGTTTTTT. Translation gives CASSQVQGAREKLFF.

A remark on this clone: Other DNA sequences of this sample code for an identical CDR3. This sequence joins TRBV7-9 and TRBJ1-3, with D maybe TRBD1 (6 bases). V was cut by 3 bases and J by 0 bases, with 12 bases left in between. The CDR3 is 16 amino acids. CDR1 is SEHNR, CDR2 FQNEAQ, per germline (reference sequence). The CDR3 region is CASSLSGGPSGNTIYF. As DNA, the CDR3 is TGTGCCAGCAGCTTGAGCGGGGGCCCCTCTGGAAACACCATATATTTT.

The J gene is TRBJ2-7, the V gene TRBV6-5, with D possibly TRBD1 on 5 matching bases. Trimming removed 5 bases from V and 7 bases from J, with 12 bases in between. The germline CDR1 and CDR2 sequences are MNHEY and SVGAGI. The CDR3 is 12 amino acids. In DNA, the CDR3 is TGTGCCAGCAGTGGGCAGGGTCAAGAGCAGTACTTC. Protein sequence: CASSGQGQEQYF.

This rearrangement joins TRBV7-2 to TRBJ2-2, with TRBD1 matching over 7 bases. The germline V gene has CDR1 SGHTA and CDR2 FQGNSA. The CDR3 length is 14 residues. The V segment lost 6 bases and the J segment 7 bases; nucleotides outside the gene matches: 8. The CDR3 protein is CASRDRALVGELFF. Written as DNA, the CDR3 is TGTGCCAGCAGAGACAGGGCTCTGGTCGGGGAGCTGTTTTTT.

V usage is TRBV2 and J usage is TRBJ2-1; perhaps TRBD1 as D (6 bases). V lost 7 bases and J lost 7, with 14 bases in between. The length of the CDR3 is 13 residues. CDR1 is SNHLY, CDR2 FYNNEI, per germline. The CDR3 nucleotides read TGTGCCAGCAACCCACAGGGACGGAATGAGCAGTTCTTC. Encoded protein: CASNPQGRNEQFF.

The CDR3 DNA is TGTGCCAGCAGTTACTCGAGAGGGGTTAGTACAGATACGCAGTATTTT. It specifies CASSYSRGVSTDTQYF. The chain is built from TRBV6-6 and TRBJ2-3; D tentatively fits TRBD1 or TRBD2 (5 bases each). This CDR3 region has 16 residues. The germline gives CDR1 MNHNY, CDR2 SVGAGI (reference sequence). V dropped 0 bases and J dropped 3 bases, with 13 bases sitting between them.

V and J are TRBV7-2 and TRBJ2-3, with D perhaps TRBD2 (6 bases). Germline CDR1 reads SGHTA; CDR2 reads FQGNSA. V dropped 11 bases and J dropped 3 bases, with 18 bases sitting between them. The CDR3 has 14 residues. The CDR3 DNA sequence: TGTGCCGTAATGCCGACTAGGATTACAGATACGCAGTATTTT. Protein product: CAVMPTRITDTQYF. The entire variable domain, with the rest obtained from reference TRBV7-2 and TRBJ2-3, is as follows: GAGVSQSPSNKVTEKGKDVELRCDPISGHTALYWYRQSLGQGLEFLIYFQGNSAPDKSGLPSDRFSAERTGGSVSTLTIQRTQQEDSAVYLCAVMPTRITDTQYFGPGTRLTVL.

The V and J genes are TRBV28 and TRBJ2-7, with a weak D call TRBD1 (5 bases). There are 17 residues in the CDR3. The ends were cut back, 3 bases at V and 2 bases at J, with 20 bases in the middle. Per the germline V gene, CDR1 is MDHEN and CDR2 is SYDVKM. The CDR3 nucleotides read TGTGCCAGCAGTTTTTTAGAAGTGACCAGGGCACCCTACGAGCAGTACTTC. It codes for CASSFLEVTRAPYEQYF.

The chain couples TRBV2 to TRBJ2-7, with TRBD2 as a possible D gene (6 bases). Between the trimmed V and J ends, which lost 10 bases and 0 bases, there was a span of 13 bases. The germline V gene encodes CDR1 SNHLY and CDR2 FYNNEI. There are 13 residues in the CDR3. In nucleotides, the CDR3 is TGTGCCACTAGCGCCCAGAGCTCCTACGAGCAGTACTTC. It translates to CATSAQSSYEQYF.

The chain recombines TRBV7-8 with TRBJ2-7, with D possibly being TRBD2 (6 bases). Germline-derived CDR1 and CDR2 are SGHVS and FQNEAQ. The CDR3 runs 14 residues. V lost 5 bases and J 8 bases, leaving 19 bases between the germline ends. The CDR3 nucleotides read TGTGCCAGCAGCATGGCGGGGTCTCTTTCCCAGCAGTACTTC. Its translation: CASSMAGSLSQQYF.

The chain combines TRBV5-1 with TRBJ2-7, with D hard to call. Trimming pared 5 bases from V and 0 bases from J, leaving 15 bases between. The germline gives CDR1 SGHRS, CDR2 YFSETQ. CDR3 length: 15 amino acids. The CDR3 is CASRIGPVSSYEQYF. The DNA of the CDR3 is TGCGCCAGCAGGATAGGACCCGTAAGCTCCTACGAGCAGTACTTC.

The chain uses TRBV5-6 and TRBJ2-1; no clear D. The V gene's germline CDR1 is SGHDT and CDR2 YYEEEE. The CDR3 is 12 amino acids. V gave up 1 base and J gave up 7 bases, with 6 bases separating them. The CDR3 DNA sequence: TGTGCCAGCAGCTTGACTCGGAATGAGCAGTTCTTC. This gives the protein CASSLTRNEQFF.

This chain's CDR3 is CASSLDQYLYGYTF. In DNA, the CDR3 is TGCGCCAGCAGCTTGGATCAGTACCTCTATGGCTACACCTTC. This chain joins TRBV5-1 and TRBJ1-2; no clear D gene. The ends were cut back, 0 bases at V and 4 bases at J, with 10 bases in the middle. This CDR3 has 14 residues. Germline-derived CDR1 and CDR2 are SGHRS and YFSETQ. The full variable domain, rest sourced from reference TRBV5-1 and TRBJ1-2, is KAGVTQTPRYLIKTRGQQVTLSCSPISGHRSVSWYQQTPGQGLQFLFEYFSETQRNKGNFPGRFSGRQFSNSRSEMNVSTLELGDSALYLCASSLDQYLYGYTFGSGTRLTVV.

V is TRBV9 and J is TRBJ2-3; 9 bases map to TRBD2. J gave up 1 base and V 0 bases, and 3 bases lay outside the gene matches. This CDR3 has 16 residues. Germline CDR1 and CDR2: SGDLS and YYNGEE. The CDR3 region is CASSVAPSGGTDTQYF. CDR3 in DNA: TGTGCCAGCAGCGTAGCCCCTAGCGGGGGCACAGATACGCAGTATTTT.

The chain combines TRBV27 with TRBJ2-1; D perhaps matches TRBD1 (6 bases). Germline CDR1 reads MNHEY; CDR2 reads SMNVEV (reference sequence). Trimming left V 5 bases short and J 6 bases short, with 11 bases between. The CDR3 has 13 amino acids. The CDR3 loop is CASSTYRVNEQFF. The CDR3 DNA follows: TGTGCCAGCAGTACATACAGGGTCAATGAGCAGTTCTTC.

CDR3 sequence reads: CASSPGGGLAKNIQYF. CDR3 nucleotides: TGCGCCAGCAGTCCCGGGGGGGGTTTAGCCAAAAACATTCAGTACTTC. This chain uses TRBV4-1 with TRBJ2-4; TRBD2 aligns across 8 bases. This CDR3 region has 16 residues. V trimming: 6 bases; J trimming: 0 bases; junction bases outside the gene matches: 7. The germline V gene encodes CDR1 MGHRA and CDR2 YSYEKL.

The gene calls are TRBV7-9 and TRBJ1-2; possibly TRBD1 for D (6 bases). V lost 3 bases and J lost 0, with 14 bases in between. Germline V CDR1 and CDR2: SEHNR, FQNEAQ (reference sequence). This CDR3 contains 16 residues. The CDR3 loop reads CASSFGGLTPNYGYTF. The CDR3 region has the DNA TGTGCCAGCAGCTTTGGGGGGCTGACCCCTAACTATGGCTACACCTTC.

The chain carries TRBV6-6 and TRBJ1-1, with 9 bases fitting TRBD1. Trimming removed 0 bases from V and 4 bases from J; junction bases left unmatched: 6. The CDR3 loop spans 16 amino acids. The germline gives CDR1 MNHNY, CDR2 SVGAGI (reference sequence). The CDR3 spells CASSYSWDRAGTEAFF. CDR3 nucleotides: TGTGCCAGCAGTTACTCCTGGGACAGGGCTGGCACTGAAGCTTTCTTT.

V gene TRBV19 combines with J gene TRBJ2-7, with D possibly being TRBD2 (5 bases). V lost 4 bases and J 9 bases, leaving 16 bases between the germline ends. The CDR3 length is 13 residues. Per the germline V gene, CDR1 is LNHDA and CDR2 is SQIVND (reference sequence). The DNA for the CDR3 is TGTGCCAGTAGTAGCGGGTCGGAGGTGGGGCAGTACTTC. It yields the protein CASSSGSEVGQYF.

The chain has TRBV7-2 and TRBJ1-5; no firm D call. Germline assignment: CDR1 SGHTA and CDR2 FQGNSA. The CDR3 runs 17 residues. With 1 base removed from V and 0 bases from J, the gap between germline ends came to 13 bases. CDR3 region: CASSLVAGGYSNQPQHF. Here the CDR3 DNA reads TGTGCCAGCAGCTTAGTAGCCGGAGGATATAGCAATCAGCCCCAGCATTTT. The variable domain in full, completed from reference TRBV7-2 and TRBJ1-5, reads GAGVSQSPSNKVTEKGKDVELRCDPISGHTALYWYRQSLGQGLEFLIYFQGNSAPDKSGLPSDRFSAERTGGSVSTLTIQRTQQEDSAVYLCASSLVAGGYSNQPQHFGDGTRLSIL.

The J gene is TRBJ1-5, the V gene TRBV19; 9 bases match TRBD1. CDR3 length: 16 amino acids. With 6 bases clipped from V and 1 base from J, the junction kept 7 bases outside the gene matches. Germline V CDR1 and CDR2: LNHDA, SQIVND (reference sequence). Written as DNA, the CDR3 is TGTGCCAGTAGAACGAGGGACAGGGACAGCAATCAGCCCCAGCATTTT. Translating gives CASRTRDRDSNQPQHF.